This T cell receptor (beta chain) came from a study of human T cells and chemical hapten exposure. About the study: It was small differences in pooled library volume that mainly caused per-sample TCR yields to vary.

V dropped 0 bases and J dropped 5 bases, with 16 bases sitting between them. In germline, CDR1 is SGHRS, CDR2 YFSETQ. The CDR3 runs to 16 residues. The time point is: patch test 1, 2 weeks after DPC sensitization. Stated treatment: therapeutic diphenylcyclopropenone sensitization with weekly scalp DPC. Alopecia patients between 18 and 70 years old and suitable for DPC were used as donors. This clonotype was picked up a small number of times. Its target is unknown. Unique molecular identifiers were affixed to discrete cDNA molecules within the library. Using its own MiXCR run on the RACE reads, TCRdb lists one record per CDR3 protein. The sample has 75,000 to 100,000 distinct CDR3 sequences; about an eighth are singletons. The study, taken as a whole, reports: Significantly greater numbers of large CDR3 similarity clusters came from expanded TCRs than from controls.

This sequence originates from an older woman with alopecia areata. Some clones in this sample may be carry-over from other donors' samples. The sample consisted of whole blood, taken in connection with sensitization to the hapten diphenylcyclopropenone (DPC). The gene calls are TRBV5-1 and TRBJ2-3; D not resolved. DNA for the CDR3: TGCGCCAGCAGCTTGGCCACTCACGGTAGCTTAGATACGCAGTATTTT. Translating it yields CASSLATHGSLDTQYF.